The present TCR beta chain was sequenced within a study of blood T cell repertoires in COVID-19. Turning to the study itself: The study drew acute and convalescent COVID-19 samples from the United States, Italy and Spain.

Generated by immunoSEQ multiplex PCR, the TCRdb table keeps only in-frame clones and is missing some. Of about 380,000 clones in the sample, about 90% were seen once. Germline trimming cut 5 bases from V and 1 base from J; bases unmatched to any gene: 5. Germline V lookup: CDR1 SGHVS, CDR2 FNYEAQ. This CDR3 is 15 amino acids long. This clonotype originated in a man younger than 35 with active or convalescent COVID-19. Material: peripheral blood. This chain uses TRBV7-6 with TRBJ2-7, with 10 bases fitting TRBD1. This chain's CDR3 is CASSPGQGGSYEQYF. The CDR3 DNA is TGTGCCAGCAGCCCAGGACAGGGGGGGTCCTACGAGCAGTACTTC.